This is a list of T cell receptor beta chains from one sample in a study of tumor-infiltrating lymphocytes in primary liver carcinoma. Each CDR3 protein is one row after TCRdb ran MiXCR on the multiplex PCR reads. The sample records about 330,000 distinct CDR3 sequences, about two thirds being singletons. The sequencing sample was made of peripheral blood. These receptors all stem from a man in his forties with primary liver carcinoma and hepatitis B virus infection. Both conserved end residues are part of each CDR3. The order of the fields is CDR3 length, J gene, clone size, V gene, D gene, CDR3 protein, CDR3 DNA. A D gene is named only where the DNA matches it firmly. Part of the rows lack a size; the others show once, few, many or a class for expanded clones.

len: 13
j_gene: TRBJ2-2
abundance: NA
v_gene: TRBV10-3
d_gene: NA
CDR3aa: CAISEWGTGELFF
CDR3nt: TGTGCCATCAGTGAGTGGGGGACCGGGGAGCTGTTTTTT

len: 13
j_gene: TRBJ1-4
abundance: few
v_gene: TRBV30
d_gene: TRBD1
CDR3aa: CAWERQGAEKLFF
CDR3nt: TGTGCCTGGGAAAGACAGGGGGCTGAAAAACTGTTTTTT

len: 15
j_gene: TRBJ2-3
abundance: NA
v_gene: TRBV20-1
d_gene: TRBD2
CDR3aa: CSAYRLAASTDTQYF
CDR3nt: TGCAGTGCCTATAGACTAGCGGCTAGCACAGATACGCAGTATTTT

len: 16
j_gene: TRBJ2-1
abundance: NA
v_gene: TRBV11-3
d_gene: TRBD1
CDR3aa: CASSLGGQGAYSKQFF
CDR3nt: TGTGCCAGCAGCTTAGGGGGACAGGGGGCTTACAGTAAGCAGTTCTTC

len: 16
j_gene: TRBJ2-3
abundance: NA
v_gene: TRBV11-2
d_gene: TRBD2
CDR3aa: CASSPPTSGSTDRQYF
CDR3nt: TGTGCCAGCAGCCCCCCAACTAGCGGCAGCACAGATAGGCAGTATTTT

len: 15
j_gene: TRBJ2-3
abundance: NA
v_gene: TRBV6-6
d_gene: TRBD2
CDR3aa: CASGYGGGVTDTQYF
CDR3nt: TGTGCCAGCGGTTATGGGGGGGGGGTCACAGATACGCAGTATTTT

len: 13
j_gene: TRBJ1-1
abundance: NA
v_gene: TRBV11-2
d_gene: NA
CDR3aa: CARSPDLVLGAFF
CDR3nt: TGTGCCAGGAGCCCTGATCTCGTCCTCGGGGCTTTCTTT

len: 14
j_gene: TRBJ2-1
abundance: NA
v_gene: TRBV7-8
d_gene: TRBD1
CDR3aa: CASSSRQGPVEQFF
CDR3nt: TGTGCCAGCAGCTCACGACAGGGCCCCGTCGAGCAGTTCTTC

len: 16
j_gene: TRBJ2-7
abundance: NA
v_gene: TRBV28
d_gene: TRBD2
CDR3aa: CASSPWILAGDYEQYF
CDR3nt: TGTGCCAGCAGTCCCTGGATACTAGCGGGAGATTACGAGCAGTACTTC

len: 17
j_gene: TRBJ2-3
abundance: many
v_gene: TRBV5-5
d_gene: NA
CDR3aa: CASSSPPFGLRTDTQYF
CDR3nt: TGTGCCAGCAGCTCCCCTCCGTTCGGGCTACGCACAGATACGCAGTATTTT

len: 17
j_gene: TRBJ1-2
abundance: NA
v_gene: TRBV7-8
d_gene: NA
CDR3aa: CASSPRTRYSSGYGYTF
CDR3nt: TGTGCCAGCAGCCCCCGGACAAGGTACTCATCGGGATATGGCTACACCTTC

len: 15
j_gene: TRBJ2-7
abundance: NA
v_gene: TRBV11-2
d_gene: NA
CDR3aa: CASSLVRTISYEQYF
CDR3nt: TGTGCCAGCAGCTTAGTTCGGACAATCTCCTACGAGCAGTACTTC

len: 15
j_gene: TRBJ2-4
abundance: NA
v_gene: TRBV6-5
d_gene: NA
CDR3aa: CASRARTDEGNIQYF
CDR3nt: TGTGCCAGCAGGGCCCGCACGGACGAGGGAAACATTCAGTACTTC

len: 16
j_gene: TRBJ2-1
abundance: NA
v_gene: TRBV11-2
d_gene: TRBD2
CDR3aa: CARSLRSSGQTNEQSF
CDR3nt: TGTGCCAGGAGCTTAAGGAGTAGCGGGCAGACCAATGAGCAGTCCTTC

len: 15
j_gene: TRBJ1-1
abundance: few
v_gene: TRBV5-1
d_gene: NA
CDR3aa: CASSYVKLGGTEAFF
CDR3nt: TGCGCCAGCAGCTACGTTAAGTTAGGAGGAACTGAAGCTTTCTTT

len: 14
j_gene: TRBJ1-4
abundance: few
v_gene: TRBV30
d_gene: NA
CDR3aa: CAWSVPRPGKKLFF
CDR3nt: TGTGCCTGGAGTGTACCCCGTCCAGGAAAAAAATTGTTTTTT

len: 14
j_gene: TRBJ2-7
abundance: many
v_gene: TRBV6-1
d_gene: TRBD1
CDR3aa: CASSGHRGRIEQYF
CDR3nt: TGTGCCAGCAGTGGGCACAGGGGGCGCATCGAGCAGTACTTC

len: 18
j_gene: TRBJ2-3
abundance: NA
v_gene: TRBV11-2
d_gene: TRBD2
CDR3aa: CASSSHPRTSGTTDTQYF
CDR3nt: TGTGCCAGCAGCTCACACCCGAGGACTAGCGGGACCACAGACACGCAATATTTT

len: 15
j_gene: TRBJ2-3
abundance: many
v_gene: TRBV6-5
d_gene: TRBD2
CDR3aa: CASSKLAGRGDTQYF
CDR3nt: TGTGCCAGCAGTAAACTAGCGGGGCGCGGGGATACGCAGTATTTT

len: 17
j_gene: TRBJ2-3
abundance: once
v_gene: TRBV6-5
d_gene: TRBD1
CDR3aa: CASSHRTGTGETDTQFF
CDR3nt: TGTGCCAGCAGCCATCGCACCGGGACAGGGGAAACAGATACGCAGTTTTTT

len: 13
j_gene: TRBJ2-5
abundance: once
v_gene: TRBV11-2
d_gene: NA
CDR3aa: CASTRSGTGTQYF
CDR3nt: TGTGCCAGCACCCGTAGCGGAACAGGGACCCAGTACTTC

len: 13
j_gene: TRBJ2-1
abundance: many
v_gene: TRBV11-2
d_gene: NA
CDR3aa: CASSTQNGGEQFF
CDR3nt: TGTGCCAGCAGCACGCAAAACGGAGGTGAGCAGTTCTTC

len: 16
j_gene: TRBJ2-7
abundance: many
v_gene: TRBV6-5
d_gene: NA
CDR3aa: CASRSETRGGSYEQYF
CDR3nt: TGTGCCAGCAGATCTGAGACAAGGGGCGGTTCCTACGAGCAGTACTTC

len: 15
j_gene: TRBJ2-7
abundance: NA
v_gene: TRBV11-2
d_gene: NA
CDR3aa: CADSRGTSGNYEQYF
CDR3nt: TGTGCCGACAGCCGAGGGACAAGCGGGAACTACGAGCAGTACTTC

len: 15
j_gene: TRBJ2-1
abundance: few
v_gene: TRBV28
d_gene: NA
CDR3aa: CASSSTGTNYNEQFF
CDR3nt: TGTGCCAGCAGTTCGACAGGGACTAACTACAATGAGCAGTTCTTC

len: 13
j_gene: TRBJ1-6
abundance: NA
v_gene: TRBV28
d_gene: NA
CDR3aa: CASTGMRNSPLHF
CDR3nt: TGTGCCAGCACCGGGATGCGTAATTCACCCCTCCACTTT

len: 15
j_gene: TRBJ2-7
abundance: NA
v_gene: TRBV11-2
d_gene: TRBD2
CDR3aa: CAISPGLALSYEQYF
CDR3nt: TGTGCCATCAGCCCGGGACTAGCTCTGTCCTACGAGCAGTACTTC

len: 17
j_gene: TRBJ1-6
abundance: NA
v_gene: TRBV4-1
d_gene: NA
CDR3aa: CASSQELLSSYNSPLHF
CDR3nt: TGCGCCAGCAGCCAAGAGTTACTGAGCTCCTATAATTCACCCCTCCACTTT

len: 14
j_gene: TRBJ2-7
abundance: NA
v_gene: TRBV11-2
d_gene: TRBD1
CDR3aa: CASSLGTGGRGQYF
CDR3nt: TGTGCCAGCAGCCTAGGGACAGGGGGTCGCGGGCAGTACTTC